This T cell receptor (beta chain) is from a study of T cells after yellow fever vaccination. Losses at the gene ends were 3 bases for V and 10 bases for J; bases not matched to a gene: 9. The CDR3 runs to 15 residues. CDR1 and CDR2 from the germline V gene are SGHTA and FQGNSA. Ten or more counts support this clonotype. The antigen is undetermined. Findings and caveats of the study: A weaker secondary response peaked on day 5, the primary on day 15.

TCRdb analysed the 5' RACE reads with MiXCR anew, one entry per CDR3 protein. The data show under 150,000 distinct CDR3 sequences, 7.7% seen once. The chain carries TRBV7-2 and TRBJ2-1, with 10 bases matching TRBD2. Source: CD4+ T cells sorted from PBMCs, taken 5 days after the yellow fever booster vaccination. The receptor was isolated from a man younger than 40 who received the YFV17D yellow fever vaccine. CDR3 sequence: CASSFSGLAAIEQFF. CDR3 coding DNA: TGTGCCAGCAGCTTCTCCGGACTAGCGGCCATAGAGCAGTTCTTC. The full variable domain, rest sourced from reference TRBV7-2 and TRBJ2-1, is GAGVSQSPSNKVTEKGKDVELRCDPISGHTALYWYRQSLGQGLEFLIYFQGNSAPDKSGLPSDRFSAERTGGSVSTLTIQRTQQEDSAVYLCASSFSGLAAIEQFFGPGTRLTVL.